The T cell receptor (beta chain) under discussion was sequenced for a study of OX40 agonist ivuxolimab in advanced cancers. For the wider study: The costimulatory receptor OX40 (CD134) was targeted by ivuxolimab, a fully human IgG2 agonistic monoclonal antibody. The monotherapy dose-escalation portion (N ≈ 52 patients) of the phase I ivuxolimab trial is reported in the paper. Intravenous ivuxolimab was administered to patients every 2 weeks at six dose levels: 0.01, 0.1, 0.3, 1.5, 3 and 10 mg/kg. Partial responses were achieved by three dose-escalation patients, of whom one had hepatocellular carcinoma and two had cutaneous melanoma. Patients were allowed to have had prior anti-PD-1, anti-PD-L1 or anti-CTLA-4 therapy, and around 37% of the dose-escalation patients had previously received checkpoint inhibitors. In the dose-escalation cohort, around four fifths of patients were male, and the mean age was approximately 60 years, with a range of about 23 to 85. Among the roughly 52 dose-escalation patients, around 19 had hepatocellular carcinoma, approximately 15 melanoma, 9 renal cell carcinoma and 9 head and neck cancer. Peripheral TCRbeta sequencing was intended to test whether TCR sequence diversity was altered and clonal T-cell expansion was caused by ivuxolimab.

Compared with germline, V lacks 6 bases and J lacks 3 bases; bases without a gene match: 8. From the cysteine up to the phenylalanine, the CDR3 has a length of 14 residues. The entry retains the CDR3 DNA only, 42 bases that are in frame from base 1. For CDR1 and CDR2, the germline V gene (reference sequence) lists SEHNR and FQNEAQ. The investigation overall reported the following: The antigen specificity of the clonally expanded peripheral T cells was not determined. On average, CD8+ T cells showed more expanded clones than CD4+ T cells after ivuxolimab. In partial responders in the 0.1-3.0 mg/kg groups, normalized peripheral clonal expansion was found to be among the lowest, especially among CD8+ T cells. At doses of 0.1 to 3.0 mg/kg, clonal expansion of both CD4+ and CD8+ blood T cells was observed from baseline to week 6. Low levels of normalized T-cell clonal expansion were also seen in some nonresponding patients.

Patients with autoimmune disease history or receiving systemic immunosuppression were excluded from the trial. Peripheral blood for TCR sequencing was collected from all dose cohorts at baseline, on cycle 4 day 1, and on cycle 7 day 1. Samples came from an open-label, multicenter, first-in-human phase I dose-escalation trial of ivuxolimab. Adults with locally advanced or metastatic melanoma, renal cell carcinoma, hepatocellular carcinoma or head and neck squamous cell carcinoma were enrolled in the trial. Before TCR sequencing, CD4+ and CD8+ T cells were separately sorted from peripheral blood. Notes on this clone: What antigen it recognizes has not been identified. No clone much larger than this one lies a single base away; base qualities are absent.

To sequence the TCRbeta CDR3 region, genomic DNA was isolated from the sorted cells. The immunoSEQ Assay was used for sequencing of TCRbeta CDR3 regions. TCRdb's version of the immuneACCESS table is confined to in-frame rearrangements and falls short of the full clone set. An unresolved V gene accounts for under half of the shortfall where checked; the remainder is of unknown origin. The sample contains approximately 68,000 clones, 88% of them found a single time. The ten largest clones add up to 0.86% of the sample. Sequences were derived from CD4+ or CD8+ T cells sorted from blood, sampled in a trial of the OX40 agonist ivuxolimab. The chain is encoded by TRBV7-9 joined to TRBJ2-7, and 7 bases in between align with TRBD1. This clonotype originated in an adult with an advanced solid tumor such as melanoma, head and neck, liver or kidney cancer. The CDR3 region has the sequence CASSQGQAHYEQYF. The DNA sequence is TGTGCCAGCAGTCAAGGACAGGCCCACTACGAGCAGTACTTC.